These 9 T cell receptor delta chains were all obtained from the same sample, sequenced in a study of gamma-delta chains in newborns, infants, children. TCRdb reanalysed the reads with CATT. The sample consists of over 2,500 delta-chain clones, roughly 50% of them appearing once. The specimen sequenced was blood. Receptors originate from a child who received the measles vaccine.

Concerning this clone itself: A much more abundant neighbour one base away suggests this may be a read error. This sample also contains other DNA sequences that code for the same CDR3. The rearrangement uses TRDV2 and TRDJ3; 8 nucleotides align to TRDD3. The V gene end was trimmed by 3 bases and the J gene end by 0 bases; junction bases not matched to a gene: 6. The CDR3 sequence is 18 residues long. CDR1 is GEAIGNYY, CDR2 EKD, per germline. The CDR3 sequence is CACDATGGYSWDTRQMFF. In nucleotides, the CDR3 is TGTGCCTGTGACGCGACTGGGGGGTACTCCTGGGACACCCGACAGATGTTTTTC.

By share of the sample, this clone is medium-sized. The chain combines TRDV2 with TRDJ3, with 12 bases matching TRDD3. CDR3 length: 20 residues. Germline CDR1 is GEAIGNYY and CDR2 is EKD. J was trimmed by 0 bases and V by 2 bases; bases with no gene match: 7. CDR3 bases: TGTGCCTGTGACAGTACTGGGGGATACTCATACTCCTGGGACACCCGACAGATGTTTTTC. This translates into CACDSTGGYSYSWDTRQMFF.

The CDR3, as DNA: TGTGCCTGTGACAGATTAACTGGGGGACCCTCGTCCACCGATAAACTCATCTTT. Its translation: CACDRLTGGPSSTDKLIF. The gene calls are TRDV2 and TRDJ1; the match to TRDD3 covers 9 bases. Trimming cost V 2 bases and J 1 base; bases outside gene matches: 13. The germline V gene encodes CDR1 GEAIGNYY and CDR2 EKD. The length of the CDR3 is 18 residues.

In this sample, this clone turned up once. A much larger clone differs by one base, so this may be a read error. This chain links TRDV2 with TRDJ2; TRDD3 matches 11 bases. The CDR3 has 18 residues. In germline, CDR1 is GEAIGNYY, CDR2 EKD. CDR3 region: CACDTVGGGYALKAQLFF. CDR3 nucleotides: TGTGCCTGTGACACCGTGGGTGGGGGATACGCTTTGAAAGCACAACTCTTCTTT.

The chain recombines TRDV1 with TRDJ1; unclear D gene. The CDR3 has 24 amino acids. CDR1 and CDR2 from the germline V gene are TSWWSYY and QGS. Trimming took 6 bases from V and 0 from J, leaving 41 bases between them. CDR3 amino acids: CALGHKVPSGPLPRLPVYTDKLIF. Here the CDR3 DNA reads TGTGCTCTTGGCCACAAGGTACCGTCCGGGCCGTTACCCCGTTTGCCAGTTTACACCGATAAACTCATCTTT.

This clone was observed a handful of times. The chain joins TRDV2 to TRDJ1; 9 bases are shared with TRDD3. The CDR3 loop spans 15 amino acids. V shed 2 bases and J 0 bases; nucleotides not matched to a gene: 3. Per germline, CDR1 GEAIGNYY and CDR2 EKD. The CDR3 protein is CACDKLGDYTDKLIF. The CDR3 region has the DNA TGTGCCTGTGACAAACTGGGGGACTACACCGATAAACTCATCTTT.

Notes on this clone: It may be a read error: a sequence one base away is much more abundant. The J gene is TRDJ1, the V gene TRDV2; 7 nucleotides align to TRDD3. V trimming: 0 bases; J trimming: 3 bases; junction bases outside the gene matches: 3. Germline V gene sequence: CDR1 GEAIGNYY, CDR2 EKD. The CDR3 has 14 residues. CDR3: CACDTIGGSDKLIF. DNA of the CDR3: TGTGCCTGTGACACCATCGGGGGATCCGATAAACTCATCTTT.

By proportion, this clone is large (0.1 to 1%). Within the sample, other DNA sequences also encode this same CDR3. This rearrangement joins TRDV2 to TRDJ1; D ambiguous. The germline V and J ends were trimmed by 3 bases and 2 bases, with 12 bases remaining between them. The germline CDR1 and CDR2 sequences are GEAIGNYY and EKD. There are 14 residues in the CDR3. CDR3 bases: TGTGCCTGTGACTCCGTACTTAGGACCGATAAACTCATCTTT. The encoded protein is CACDSVLRTDKLIF.

By proportion, this clone is medium-sized. The chain links TRDV2 to TRDJ3; 8 bases map to TRDD3. After removal of 3 bases from V and 0 bases from J, the junction contained 6 bases not matched to a gene. Germline-derived CDR1 and CDR2 are GEAIGNYY and EKD. The CDR3 is 18 residues long. CDR3 in amino acids: CACDGTGGLSWDTRQMFF. The CDR3 DNA reads as TGTGCCTGTGACGGCACTGGGGGCCTCTCCTGGGACACCCGACAGATGTTTTTC.